These 2 T cell receptor beta chains came from one sample sequenced in a study of control samples from healthy donors and cancer patients. Clones were read by immunoSEQ multiplex PCR, and TCRdb kept only the in-frame ones, dropping some. The repertoire consists of fewer than 500,000 clones, with 90% occurring once and the leading ten covering over 5.5%. Sequencing was performed on PBMCs. These receptors originate from a man aged 35 to 55 with head and neck cancer.

This clone was seen a few times. This chain connects TRBV12-3 or TRBV12-4 to TRBJ1-1; no reliable D call. CDR3 length: 12 residues. V was clipped by 2 bases and J by 2 bases, with 3 bases between them. The CDR3 spells CASSLFNTEAFF. CDR3 bases: TGTGCCAGCAGTTTATTTAACACTGAAGCTTTCTTT.

The chain has TRBV5-5 and TRBJ2-1; D gene ambiguous. The V end was cut by 6 bases, the J end by 7 bases, with 8 bases between. The length of the CDR3 is 11 residues. Germline V gene sequence: CDR1 SGHKS, CDR2 YYEKEE (reference sequence). The CDR3 region is CASISGNEQFF. The CDR3 region has the DNA TGTGCCAGCATCAGTGGGAATGAGCAGTTCTTC.